The 32 T cell receptor beta chains given below trace back to one sample, sequenced in a study of human T cells and chemical hapten exposure. TCRdb reanalysed the RACE reads using MiXCR and keeps one entry per CDR3 protein. The data show about 360,000 distinct CDR3 sequences, with approximately 4.4% seen just once and roughly 2.4% held by the top ten. Time point noted: patch test 1, 2 weeks after DPC sensitization. Specified treatment: therapeutic diphenylcyclopropenone sensitization with weekly scalp DPC. The source material was whole blood, sampled in connection with sensitization to the hapten diphenylcyclopropenone (DPC). The receptor set was obtained from a woman aged 50 to 60 with alopecia areata. Some clones in this sample may be carry-over from other donors' samples.

This clonotype was detected many times. This rearrangement joins TRBV7-2 to TRBJ2-3; TRBD2 is a possible D gene (6 bases). The CDR3 length is 17 residues. V lost 0 bases, J lost 2 bases, and 15 bases lay in between. The V gene's germline CDR1 is SGHTA and CDR2 FQGNSA. This chain's CDR3 is CASSLALSGRPTDTQYF. The CDR3 DNA sequence: TGTGCCAGCAGCTTAGCGCTATCGGGGAGGCCCACAGATACGCAGTATTTT. Complete variable domain (other parts from reference TRBV7-2 and TRBJ2-3): GAGVSQSPSNKVTEKGKDVELRCDPISGHTALYWYRQSLGQGLEFLIYFQGNSAPDKSGLPSDRFSAERTGGSVSTLTIQRTQQEDSAVYLCASSLALSGRPTDTQYFGPGTRLTVL.

There are many counts of this clonotype. The chain has TRBV7-9 and TRBJ1-5; D remains unclear. Germline loops: CDR1 SEHNR, CDR2 FQNEAQ (reference sequence). The CDR3 is made up of 14 amino acids. Trimming left V 2 bases short and J 8 bases short, with 13 bases between. In DNA form, the CDR3 reads TGTGCCAGCAGCTTATCTGGGCCCCGGGAGCCCCAGCATTTT. Protein sequence: CASSLSGPREPQHF.

This clonotype was seen ten or more times. V gene TRBV5-1 combines with J gene TRBJ1-2, with D possibly TRBD1 on 5 matching bases. The CDR3 length is 13 residues. In germline, CDR1 is SGHRS, CDR2 YFSETQ. V shed 5 bases and J shed 3 bases, with 11 bases lying between them. The DNA for the CDR3 is TGCGCCAGCAGAAAAGACAGAGACTATGGCTACACCTTC. It codes for CASRKDRDYGYTF.

With regard to this clonotype: A much larger clone is a single base away; this may be a read error. This chain links TRBV7-9 with TRBJ2-1; TRBD1 agrees at 8 bases. This CDR3 comprises 15 residues. V shed 3 bases and J 5 bases; nucleotides not matched to a gene: 6. Germline V gene sequence: CDR1 SEHNR, CDR2 FQNEAQ (reference sequence). DNA of the CDR3: TGTGCCAGCAGCTTTTGGCAGGGGGCCGACAATGAGCAGTTCTTC. Amino acids: CASSFWQGADNEQFF.

The genes are TRBV7-6 and TRBJ2-1, with a possible D match to TRBD2 (7 bases). CDR3 size: 16 residues. V shed 2 bases and J shed 5 bases, with 16 bases lying between them. In germline, CDR1 is SGHVS, CDR2 FNYEAQ. DNA for the CDR3: TGTGCCAGCAGCTTAAGGGGGACTAACTACAACAATGAGCAGTTCTTC. This gives the protein CASSLRGTNYNNEQFF.

This clonotype has at least ten counts. This chain joins TRBV7-9 and TRBJ1-2; D gene ambiguous. The V end was cut by 1 base, the J end by 4 bases, with 10 bases between. The germline V gene encodes CDR1 SEHNR and CDR2 FQNEAQ (reference sequence). The length of the CDR3 is 14 residues. The CDR3 loop is CASSLGAGFYGYTF. In nucleotides, the CDR3 is TGTGCCAGCAGCTTAGGGGCCGGCTTCTATGGCTACACCTTC.

Here the CDR3 reads CASSTLLDSSGNTEAFF. CDR3 bases: TGTGCCAGCAGTACCCTCCTGGACAGTTCCGGGAACACTGAAGCTTTCTTT. The V call is TRBV6-2 or TRBV6-3, the J call TRBJ1-1; D perhaps matches TRBD1 (6 bases). Germline loops: CDR1 MNHEY, CDR2 SVGEGT. The CDR3 sequence is 17 residues long. With 5 bases removed from V and 1 base from J, the gap between germline ends came to 20 bases.

This clonotype was seen a handful of times. The rearrangement links TRBV12-3 or TRBV12-4 to TRBJ1-5, with a possible D match to TRBD1 (6 bases). This CDR3 has 14 residues. Between the trimmed V and J ends, which lost 5 bases and 4 bases, there was a span of 12 bases. Written as DNA, the CDR3 is TGTGCCAGCAGTCAAGGACAGAGAAATCAGCCCCAGCATTTT. Translating it yields CASSQGQRNQPQHF.

This clonotype was counted many times. The genes are TRBV13 and TRBJ1-1; D is ambiguous. V was cut by 5 bases and J by 5 bases, with 12 bases left in between. The germline V gene encodes CDR1 PRHDT and CDR2 FYEKMQ (reference sequence). The CDR3 consists of 13 residues. The CDR3 coding sequence is TGTGCCAGCAGCCTAATTACGGGTACTGAAGCTTTCTTT. This sequence encodes CASSLITGTEAFF.

This clonotype was seen many times. The chain links TRBV12-3 or TRBV12-4 to TRBJ2-2; tentatively, D is TRBD1 (6 bases). The CDR3 is 14 residues long. V shed 8 bases and J shed 0 bases, with 10 bases lying between them. The CDR3 bases are TGTGCCAGCTACAGGGAATCGAACACCGGGGAGCTGTTTTTT. Its protein is CASYRESNTGELFF.

The V call is TRBV6-2 or TRBV6-3, the J call TRBJ1-1, with 8 nucleotides matching TRBD1. The germline V gene encodes CDR1 MNHEY and CDR2 SVGEGT. The CDR3 covers 17 residues. Unmatched junction bases numbered 14, after V lost 5 bases and J lost 3 bases. DNA of the CDR3: TGTGCCAGCAGTCTACAACAGGGGGTTGAATTTCACACTGAAGCTTTCTTT. Residues: CASSLQQGVEFHTEAFF.

This clonotype came up many times. V gene TRBV20-1 combines with J gene TRBJ2-7; D gene uncertain. Germline values: CDR1 DFQATT, CDR2 SNEGSKA (reference sequence). V was pared by 6 bases and J by 0 bases, with 18 bases between. This CDR3 spans 15 amino acids. As DNA, the CDR3 is TGCAGTGCAACATTATCCCCCTCGAGCTCCTACGAGCAGTACTTC. This codes for CSATLSPSSSYEQYF.

This clonotype showed up many times. V usage is TRBV29-1 and J usage is TRBJ2-7; 13 positions match TRBD2. The length of the CDR3 is 16 residues. Germline CDR1 is SQVTM and CDR2 is ANQGSEA. V lost 8 bases, J lost 0 bases, and 10 bases stayed unmatched. CDR3 nucleotides: TGCAGCATTACGGGACTAGCGGGGTCAACCTCCTACGAGCAGTACTTC. Protein: CSITGLAGSTSYEQYF.

This clonotype was found a few times. This chain links TRBV28 with TRBJ1-1, with D uncertain. The ends were cut back, 5 bases at V and 1 base at J, with 14 bases in the middle. This CDR3 is built from 15 residues. CDR1 and CDR2 (germline): MDHEN, SYDVKM. The CDR3, as DNA: TGTGCCAGCAGTGCCCCGACAAGGTCGAACACTGAAGCTTTCTTT. This codes for CASSAPTRSNTEAFF.

At least ten counts were recorded for this clonotype. The chain uses TRBV29-1 and TRBJ2-1, with D maybe TRBD1 (6 bases). Germline values: CDR1 SQVTM, CDR2 ANQGSEA. The CDR3 contains 13 residues. Trimming removed 5 bases at V and 4 bases at J, with 12 bases between. The CDR3 reads CSVPGTRYNEQFF. In DNA form, the CDR3 reads TGCAGCGTTCCCGGGACACGATACAATGAGCAGTTCTTC.

This clonotype was picked up many times. A read error is possible here, since a much larger clone lies one base away. This rearrangement joins TRBV7-2 to TRBJ2-1; 8 positions match TRBD1. From germline, CDR1 is SGHTA and CDR2 FQGNSA. With 1 base clipped from V and 2 bases from J, the junction kept 1 base outside the gene matches. The CDR3 covers 15 residues. The CDR3: CASSLVQGAYNEQFF. DNA for the CDR3: TGTGCCAGCAGCTTAGTACAGGGGGCCTACAATGAGCAGTTCTTC. Looking up the rest from reference TRBV7-2 and TRBJ2-1 gives the full variable domain: GAGVSQSPSNKVTEKGKDVELRCDPISGHTALYWYRQSLGQGLEFLIYFQGNSAPDKSGLPSDRFSAERTGGSVSTLTIQRTQQEDSAVYLCASSLVQGAYNEQFFGPGTRLTVL.

This clonotype was recorded at least ten times. The rearrangement uses TRBV27 and TRBJ2-7; 8 bases fit TRBD1. Germline CDR1 MNHEY, CDR2 SMNVEV (reference sequence). V shed 4 bases, J shed 1 base, and the junction held 0 bases outside the gene matches. The CDR3 has 13 residues. The CDR3 here is CASSWTGSYEQYF. CDR3 DNA sequence: TGTGCCAGCAGTTGGACAGGGTCCTACGAGCAGTACTTC.

This clonotype turned up a few times. CDR3 coding DNA: TGTGCCACCAGTGACCCCCAGGAGCATGAGCAGTTCTTC. Translating it yields CATSDPQEHEQFF. The rearrangement joins TRBV24-1 to TRBJ2-1; unclear D gene. The CDR3 spans 13 residues. The germline CDR1 and CDR2 sequences are KGHDR and SFDVKD. Trimming took off 4 bases at V and 8 bases at J, with 11 bases between the two ends.

This clonotype was picked up many times. In DNA form, the CDR3 reads TGCAGTGCTAGAGACCACACAGATACGCAGTATTTT. It codes for CSARDHTDTQYF. This chain links TRBV20-1 with TRBJ2-3; D is unresolved. CDR3 length: 12 amino acids. V was clipped by 0 bases and J by 2 bases, with 3 bases between them. The germline gives CDR1 DFQATT, CDR2 SNEGSKA (reference sequence).

The CDR3: CASSRTELDEAFF. CDR3 sequence (DNA): TGTGCCAGCAGCCGGACAGAACTAGATGAAGCTTTCTTT. V gene TRBV5-4 combines with J gene TRBJ1-1; D may be TRBD1 (6 bases). The CDR3 length is 13 residues. Germline CDR1 is SGHNT and CDR2 is YYREEE (reference sequence). Trimming pared 4 bases from V and 7 bases from J, leaving 14 bases between.

The chain has TRBV4-1 and TRBJ2-3; D is unclear. CDR3 length: 14 residues. CDR1 is MGHRA, CDR2 YSYEKL, per germline. The V and J ends lost 0 bases and 2 bases respectively, with 6 bases between them. The CDR3 region is CASSQDVNTDTQYF. CDR3 bases: TGCGCCAGCAGCCAAGATGTAAACACAGATACGCAGTATTTT.

This clonotype came up many times. The chain couples TRBV9 to TRBJ1-2, with no clear D. CDR3 length equals 12 residues. Germline V lookup: CDR1 SGDLS, CDR2 YYNGEE. V was shortened by 3 bases and J by 2 bases, with 5 bases between the two germline ends. In DNA, the CDR3 is TGTGCCAGCAGCGGCCCCAACTATGGCTACACCTTC. Translation gives CASSGPNYGYTF. The variable domain in full, with the rest retrieved from reference TRBV9 and TRBJ1-2, is DSGVTQTPKHLITATGQRVTLRCSPRSGDLSVYWYQQSLDQGLQFLIQYYNGEERAKGNILERFSAQQFPDLHSELNLSSLELGDSALYFCASSGPNYGYTFGSGTRLTVV.

Concerning this clonotype: A much larger clonotype is one base distant, so this may be a read error. The CDR3 reads CASSLAAALNEQYF. Written as DNA, the CDR3 is TGTGCCAGCAGTTTGGCCGCGGCCCTCAACGAGCAGTACTTC. The chain combines TRBV28 with TRBJ2-7, with no clear D. Trimming left V 3 bases short and J 5 bases short, with 14 bases between. CDR1 and CDR2 from the germline V gene are MDHEN and SYDVKM. This CDR3 region has 14 residues.

This clonotype was found many times. The rearrangement uses TRBV27 and TRBJ2-7; TRBD2 might be the D (6 bases). The V gene lost 4 bases and the J gene lost 3 bases, with 19 bases spanning the gap. Germline CDR1 MNHEY, CDR2 SMNVEV (reference sequence). The length of the CDR3 is 16 residues. The CDR3 DNA follows: TGTGCCAGCAGTTCGCCCGGGACTCAGGGATTCTACGAGCAGTACTTC. Translation gives CASSSPGTQGFYEQYF.

Many counts were recorded for this clonotype. This chain joins TRBV21-1 and TRBJ2-7; TRBD2 is the table's D call and was not checked against the DNA. TRBV21-1 is tagged as a pseudogene. This CDR3 is 16 amino acids long. The CDR3: CASSKREGSGPYEQYF. DNA for the CDR3: TGTGCCAGCAGCAAAAGGGAAGGTAGCGGGCCCTACGAGCAGTACTTC.

Ten or more counts support this clonotype. The V and J genes are TRBV7-2 and TRBJ1-4; D remains ambiguous. The CDR3 has 15 residues. V was pared by 0 bases and J by 4 bases, with 9 bases between. Germline V gene sequence: CDR1 SGHTA, CDR2 FQGNSA. In DNA form, the CDR3 reads TGTGCCAGCAGCTTAGCAGCACGGGGTAATGAAAAACTGTTTTTT. Protein: CASSLAARGNEKLFF.

The rearrangement uses TRBV29-1 and TRBJ2-1; the match to TRBD2 covers 9 bases. There are 13 residues in the CDR3. V shed 2 bases and J 9 bases; nucleotides not matched to a gene: 5. Germline CDR1 is SQVTM and CDR2 is ANQGSEA. Here the CDR3 DNA reads TGCAGCGTTGAATTGCGGGGGGGCACTGAGCAGTTCTTC. This sequence encodes CSVELRGGTEQFF.

This clonotype was picked up many times. The rearrangement uses TRBV4-1 and TRBJ2-6, with a possible D match to TRBD2 (5 bases). V gave up 3 bases and J gave up 1 base, with 16 bases separating them. CDR1 MGHRA and CDR2 YSYEKL come from the germline V gene. This CDR3 contains 18 residues. CDR3 protein: CASSHPREGSSGANVLTF. The DNA for the CDR3 is TGCGCCAGCAGCCACCCTCGGGAAGGGTCTTCTGGGGCCAACGTCCTGACTTTC.

This clonotype was counted at least ten times. The V and J genes are TRBV6-5 and TRBJ2-4; TRBD1 matches 9 bases. Trimming at V came to 3 bases and at J to 0 bases, leaving 12 bases not matched to a gene. This CDR3 has 19 residues. Per the germline V gene, CDR1 is MNHEY and CDR2 is SVGAGI. CDR3 residues: CASSYRYPGQGIAKNIQYF. CDR3 DNA sequence: TGTGCCAGCAGTTATCGTTACCCTGGACAGGGGATAGCCAAAAACATTCAGTACTTC.

The V gene is TRBV9, the J gene TRBJ2-1; the match to TRBD2 covers 8 bases. CDR3 size: 12 residues. Germline loops: CDR1 SGDLS, CDR2 YYNGEE. Losses at the gene ends were 2 bases for V and 16 bases for J; bases not matched to a gene: 8. The DNA for the CDR3 is TGTGCCAGCAGCGTTGGCGGGACTAGTTTATTCTTC. It is translated as CASSVGGTSLFF.

This rearrangement joins TRBV12-3 or TRBV12-4 to TRBJ2-3; 8 nucleotides align to TRBD1. The CDR3 extends over 14 amino acids. The trim removed 5 bases at V and 4 bases at J, leaving 5 bases unmatched. The CDR3 protein is CASSVTGVPDTQYF. The CDR3 DNA sequence: TGTGCCAGCAGTGTGACAGGGGTACCAGATACGCAGTATTTT.

This clonotype was detected ten times or more. This chain uses TRBV4-1 with TRBJ1-6; D might be TRBD1 (6 bases). Looked up from germline, CDR1 is MGHRA and CDR2 is YSYEKL. This CDR3 spans 17 amino acids. V lost 0 bases and J lost 6, with 15 bases in between. CDR3 nucleotides: TGCGCCAGCAGCCAAGATAGCCAGGGGTTTCGTAATTCACCCCTCCACTTT. As protein: CASSQDSQGFRNSPLHF.